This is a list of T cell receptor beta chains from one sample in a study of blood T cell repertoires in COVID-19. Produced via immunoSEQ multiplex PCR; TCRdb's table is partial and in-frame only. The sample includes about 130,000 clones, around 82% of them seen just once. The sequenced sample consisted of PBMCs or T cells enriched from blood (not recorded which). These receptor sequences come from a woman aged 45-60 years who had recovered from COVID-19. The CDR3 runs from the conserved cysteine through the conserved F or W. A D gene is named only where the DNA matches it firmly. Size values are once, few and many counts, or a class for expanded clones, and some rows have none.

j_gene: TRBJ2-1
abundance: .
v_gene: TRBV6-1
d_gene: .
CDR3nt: TGTGCCAGCAGTGAAGGCATGGGGGGACCGAGGGGGCAGTTCTTC
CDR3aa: CASSEGMGGPRGQFF

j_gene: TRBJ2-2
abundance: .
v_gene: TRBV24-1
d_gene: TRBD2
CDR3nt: TGTGCCACTAGTAGCGGGGGGATAACGCGGGAGCTGTTTTTT
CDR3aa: CATSSGGITRELFF

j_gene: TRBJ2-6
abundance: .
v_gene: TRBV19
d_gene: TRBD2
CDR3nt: TGTGCCAGTAGTAGTCGGGAGGGTCGAGCTGGGGCCAACGTCCTGACTTTC
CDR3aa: CASSSREGRAGANVLTF

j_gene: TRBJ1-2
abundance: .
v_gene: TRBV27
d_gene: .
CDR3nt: TGTGCCAGCACCCCACAAGTTAAACAAAGTTCTAGATATGGCTACACCTTC
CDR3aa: CASTPQVKQSSRYGYTF

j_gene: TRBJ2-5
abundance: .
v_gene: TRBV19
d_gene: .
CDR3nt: TGTGCCAGTAGTCCGGAGTGGGGCGAGGAGACCCAGTACTTC
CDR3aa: CASSPEWGEETQYF

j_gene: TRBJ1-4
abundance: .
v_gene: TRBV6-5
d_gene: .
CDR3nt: TGTGCCAGCAGTTACCGGGGGTTCGCTAATGAAAAACTGTTTTTT
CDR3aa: CASSYRGFANEKLFF

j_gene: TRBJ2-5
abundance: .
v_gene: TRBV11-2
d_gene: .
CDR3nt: TGTGCCAGCAGCCCACTGACGGCCCCGGGAGAGACCCAGTACTTC
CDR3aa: CASSPLTAPGETQYF

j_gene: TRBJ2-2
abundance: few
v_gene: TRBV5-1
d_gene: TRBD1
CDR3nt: TGCGCCAGCAGCGCACCGGGACAGGGAAGGGCCGGGGAGCTGTTTTTT
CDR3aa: CASSAPGQGRAGELFF

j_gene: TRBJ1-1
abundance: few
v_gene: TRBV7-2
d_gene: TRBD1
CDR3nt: TGTGCCAGCAGCTTACCGGGACAGGGATACACTGAAGCTTTCTTT
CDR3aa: CASSLPGQGYTEAFF

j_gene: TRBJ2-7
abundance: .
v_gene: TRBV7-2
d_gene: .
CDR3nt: TGTGCCAGCAGCTTAAGCACCACACTATCGGGACACAACCGCGAGCAGTACTTC
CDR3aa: CASSLSTTLSGHNREQYF

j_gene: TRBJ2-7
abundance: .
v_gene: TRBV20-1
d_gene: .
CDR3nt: TGCAGTGGTGACTCCACCTACGAGCAGTACTTC
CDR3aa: CSGDSTYEQYF

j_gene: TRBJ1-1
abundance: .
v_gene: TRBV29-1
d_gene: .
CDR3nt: TGCAGCGTTGAAGCCCGGGGGGGGGCCCGAGAAGCTTTCTTT
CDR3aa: CSVEARGGAREAFF

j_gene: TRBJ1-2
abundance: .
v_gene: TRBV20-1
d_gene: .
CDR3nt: TGCAGTGCTCCTAACCCCGGCACCTTC
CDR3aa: CSAPNPGTF

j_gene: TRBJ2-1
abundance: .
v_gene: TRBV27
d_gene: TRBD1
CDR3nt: TGTGCCAGCAGTCTCGGGACAGGCCCCTACAATGAGCAGTTCTTC
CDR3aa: CASSLGTGPYNEQFF

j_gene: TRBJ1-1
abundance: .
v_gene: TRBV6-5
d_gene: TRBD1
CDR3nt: TGTGCCAGCAGGCGGACAGGGCCCGGGGGCACTGAAGCTTTCTTT
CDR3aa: CASRRTGPGGTEAFF

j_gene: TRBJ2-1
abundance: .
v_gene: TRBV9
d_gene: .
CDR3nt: TGTGCCAGCAGTCTTATAGAGTCCTACAATGAGCAGTTCTTC
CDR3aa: CASSLIESYNEQFF

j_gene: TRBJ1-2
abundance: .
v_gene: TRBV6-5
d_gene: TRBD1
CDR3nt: TGTGCCAGCAGCCCGACAGGGGTGTATGGCTACACCTTC
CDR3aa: CASSPTGVYGYTF

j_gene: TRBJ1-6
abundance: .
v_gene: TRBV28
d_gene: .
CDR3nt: TGTGCCAGCAGTTTTTCGACAGGCAGTGATTCACCCCTCCACTTT
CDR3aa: CASSFSTGSDSPLHF

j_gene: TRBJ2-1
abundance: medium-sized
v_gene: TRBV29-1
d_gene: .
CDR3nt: TGCAGCGTTGATTTCAGGGCCAATGAGCAGTTCTTC
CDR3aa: CSVDFRANEQFF

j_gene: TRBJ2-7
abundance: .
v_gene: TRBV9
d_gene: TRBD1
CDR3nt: TGTGCCAGCAGCGTAGAAGAGAGGGGGGACAGGGACTACGAGCAGTACTTC
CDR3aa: CASSVEERGDRDYEQYF

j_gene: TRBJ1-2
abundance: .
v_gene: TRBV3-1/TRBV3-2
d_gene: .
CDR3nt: TGTGCCAGCACCCCCCGACACGCTCCCTATGGCTACACCTTC
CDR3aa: CASTPRHAPYGYTF

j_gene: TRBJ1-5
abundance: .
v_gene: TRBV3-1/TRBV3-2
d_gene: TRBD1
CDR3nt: TGTGCCAGCAGCCAAGATAGGGTAACAGGGGGTCATCAGCCCCAGCATTTT
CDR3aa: CASSQDRVTGGHQPQHF

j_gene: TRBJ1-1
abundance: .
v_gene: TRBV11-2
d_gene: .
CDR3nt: TGTGCCAGCAGCTTCTCGAGCAGGGGTGTTGTGAACACTGAAGCTTTCTTT
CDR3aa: CASSFSSRGVVNTEAFF

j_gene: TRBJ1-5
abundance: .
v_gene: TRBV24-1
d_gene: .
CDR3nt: TGTGCCACCAGTGATGGTGGTCGGGGTAGCAATCAGCCCCAGCATTTT
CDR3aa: CATSDGGRGSNQPQHF

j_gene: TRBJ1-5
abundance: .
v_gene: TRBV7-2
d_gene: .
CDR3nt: TGTGCCAGCAGCCCGGGGGGGGGAGGAGATCAGCCCCAGCATTTT
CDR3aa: CASSPGGGGDQPQHF

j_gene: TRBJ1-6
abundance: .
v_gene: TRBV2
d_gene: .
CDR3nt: TGTGCCAGCCGGGAACGGAATTCACCCCTCCACTTT
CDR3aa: CASRERNSPLHF

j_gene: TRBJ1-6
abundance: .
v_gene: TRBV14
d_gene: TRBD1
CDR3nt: TGTGCCAGCAGCCTGGGACAGAGATATAATTCACCCCTCCACTTT
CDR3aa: CASSLGQRYNSPLHF

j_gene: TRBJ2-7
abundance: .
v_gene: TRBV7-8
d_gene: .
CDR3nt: TGTGCCAGCAGCTGGAAAGTCCTGACTCGGGGGGACAACGAGCAGTACTTC
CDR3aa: CASSWKVLTRGDNEQYF

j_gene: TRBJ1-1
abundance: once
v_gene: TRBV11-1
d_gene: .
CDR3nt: TGTGCCAGCAGCTTAGTTGGAGGGTTTGAAGCTTTCTTT
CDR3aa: CASSLVGGFEAFF

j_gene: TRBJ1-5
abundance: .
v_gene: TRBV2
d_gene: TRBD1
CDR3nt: TGTGCCAGCAGTGACGGGACAGGGGGCAGGCTGGGGCCCAATCAGCCCCAGCATTTT
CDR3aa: CASSDGTGGRLGPNQPQHF

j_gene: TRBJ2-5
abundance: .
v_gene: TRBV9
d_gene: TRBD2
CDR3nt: TGTGCCAGCAGCATCACGCAGACTAGCGGGGAAGAGACCCAGTACTTC
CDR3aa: CASSITQTSGEETQYF

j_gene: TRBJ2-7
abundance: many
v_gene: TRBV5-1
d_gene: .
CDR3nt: TGCGCCAGCAGCTTGCCAACCAGCCGATCACAGGTCCGCTCCTACGAGCAGTACTTC
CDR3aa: CASSLPTSRSQVRSYEQYF

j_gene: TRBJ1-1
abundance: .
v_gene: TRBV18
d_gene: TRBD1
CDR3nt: TGTGCCAGCTCACCACTGGCAGGGGGTGGGAACACTGAAGCTTTCTTT
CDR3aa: CASSPLAGGGNTEAFF

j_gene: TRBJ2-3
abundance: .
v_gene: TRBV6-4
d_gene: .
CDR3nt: TGTGCCAGCAAGATAACTACAGGGTCGGATACGCAGTATTTT
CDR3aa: CASKITTGSDTQYF

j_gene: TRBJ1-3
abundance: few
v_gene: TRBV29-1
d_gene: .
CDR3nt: TGCAGCGTTGAAGATAGGTGGGCGAAGGCTGGAAACACCATATATTTT
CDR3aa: CSVEDRWAKAGNTIYF

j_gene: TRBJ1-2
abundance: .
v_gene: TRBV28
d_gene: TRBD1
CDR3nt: TGTGCCAGCAGTTTAGGGACAGGGGGCATACTGAGTGGCTACACCTTC
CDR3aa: CASSLGTGGILSGYTF

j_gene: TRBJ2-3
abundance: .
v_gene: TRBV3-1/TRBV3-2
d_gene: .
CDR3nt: TGTGCCAGCAGCCAAGATCCCCCCAGGGGTATCCTCACAGATACGCAGTATTTT
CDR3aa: CASSQDPPRGILTDTQYF

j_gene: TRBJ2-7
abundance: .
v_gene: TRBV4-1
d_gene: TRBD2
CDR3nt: TGCGCCAGCAGCCAAGAGACCAGCGGGGCTTACGAGCAGTACTTC
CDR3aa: CASSQETSGAYEQYF

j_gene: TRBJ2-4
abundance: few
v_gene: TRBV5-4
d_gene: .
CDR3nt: TGTGCCAGCAGCTTGGCCCAGGGGGGCAACATTCAGTACTTC
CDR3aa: CASSLAQGGNIQYF

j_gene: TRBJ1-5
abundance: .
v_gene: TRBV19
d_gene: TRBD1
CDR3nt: TGTGCCAGTACCCTTGACAGGGGCGGTGGTCAGCCCCAGCATTTT
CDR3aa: CASTLDRGGGQPQHF

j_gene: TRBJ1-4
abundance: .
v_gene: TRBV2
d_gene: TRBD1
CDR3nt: TGTGCCAGCAGTCTTCTGGACAGGGCCTCAACTAATGAAAAACTGTTTTTT
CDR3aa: CASSLLDRASTNEKLFF

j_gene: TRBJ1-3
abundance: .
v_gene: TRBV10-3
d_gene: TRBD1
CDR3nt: TGTGCCATCAGCCGGACAGGGGGAACTGGAAACACCATATATTTT
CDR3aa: CAISRTGGTGNTIYF

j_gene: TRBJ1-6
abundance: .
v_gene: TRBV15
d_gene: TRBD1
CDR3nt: TGTGCCACCAGCACCGACAGGGGGGGTAATTCACCCCTCCACTTT
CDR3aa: CATSTDRGGNSPLHF

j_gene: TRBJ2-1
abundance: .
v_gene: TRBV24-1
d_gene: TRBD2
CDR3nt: TGTGCCACCAGTGCGGGACTACCAAAAACCGGGACTGACAATGAGCAGTTCTTC
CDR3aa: CATSAGLPKTGTDNEQFF

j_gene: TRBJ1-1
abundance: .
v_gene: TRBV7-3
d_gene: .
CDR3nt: TGTGCCAGCAGCTCTTCCGGGGGGCGGTTGGCCACTGAAGCTTTCTTT
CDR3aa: CASSSSGGRLATEAFF